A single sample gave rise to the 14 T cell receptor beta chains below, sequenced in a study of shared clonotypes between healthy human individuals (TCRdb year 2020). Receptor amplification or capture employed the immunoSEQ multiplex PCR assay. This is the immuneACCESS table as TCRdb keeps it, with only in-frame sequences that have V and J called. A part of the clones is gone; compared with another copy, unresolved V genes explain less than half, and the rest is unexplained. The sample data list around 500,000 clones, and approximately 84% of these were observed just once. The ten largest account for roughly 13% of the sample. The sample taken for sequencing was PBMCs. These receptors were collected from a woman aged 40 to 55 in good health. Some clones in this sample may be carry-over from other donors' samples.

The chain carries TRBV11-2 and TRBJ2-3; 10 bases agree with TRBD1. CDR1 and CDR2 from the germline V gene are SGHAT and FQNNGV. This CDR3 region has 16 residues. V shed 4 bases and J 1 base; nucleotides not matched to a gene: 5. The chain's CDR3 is CASSSGQGGGTDTQYF. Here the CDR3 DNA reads TGTGCCAGCAGCTCCGGACAGGGGGGGGGCACAGATACGCAGTATTTT.

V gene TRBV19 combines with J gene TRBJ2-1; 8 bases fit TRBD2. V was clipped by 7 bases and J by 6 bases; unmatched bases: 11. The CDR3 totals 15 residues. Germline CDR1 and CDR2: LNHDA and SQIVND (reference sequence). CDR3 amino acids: CASTTQAGAINEQFF. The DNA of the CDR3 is TGTGCCAGTACGACCCAAGCGGGAGCGATCAATGAGCAGTTCTTC.

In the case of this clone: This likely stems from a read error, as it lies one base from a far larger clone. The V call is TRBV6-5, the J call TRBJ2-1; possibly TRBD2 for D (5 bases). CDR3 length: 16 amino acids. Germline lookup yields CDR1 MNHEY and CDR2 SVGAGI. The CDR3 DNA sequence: TGTGCCGGCAGTTACCCTCACGGAGGTTCCTACAATGAGCAGTTCTTC. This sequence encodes CAGSYPHGGSYNEQFF.

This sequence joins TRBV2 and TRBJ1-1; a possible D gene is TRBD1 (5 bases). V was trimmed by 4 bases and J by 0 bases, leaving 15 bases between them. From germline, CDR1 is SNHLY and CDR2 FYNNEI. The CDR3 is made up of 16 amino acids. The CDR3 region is CASSVLGQGMNTEAFF. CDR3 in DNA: TGTGCCAGCAGTGTGTTAGGGCAGGGAATGAACACTGAAGCTTTCTTT.

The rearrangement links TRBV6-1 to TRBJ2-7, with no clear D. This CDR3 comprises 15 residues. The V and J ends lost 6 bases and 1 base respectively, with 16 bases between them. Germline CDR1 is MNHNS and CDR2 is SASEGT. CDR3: CASRIRRSESYEQYF. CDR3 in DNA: TGTGCCAGCAGAATCAGAAGGTCTGAATCCTACGAGCAGTACTTC.

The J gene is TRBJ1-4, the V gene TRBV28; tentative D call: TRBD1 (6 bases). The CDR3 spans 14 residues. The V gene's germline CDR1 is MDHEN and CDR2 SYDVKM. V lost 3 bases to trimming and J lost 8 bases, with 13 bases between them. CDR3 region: CASSLGQMKEKLFF. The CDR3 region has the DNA TGTGCCAGCAGTTTGGGACAAATGAAGGAAAAACTGTTTTTT.

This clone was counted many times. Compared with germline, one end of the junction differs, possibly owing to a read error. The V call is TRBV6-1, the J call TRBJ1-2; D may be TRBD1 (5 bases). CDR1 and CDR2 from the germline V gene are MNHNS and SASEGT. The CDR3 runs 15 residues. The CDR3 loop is CASSEGAGRIYGYTF. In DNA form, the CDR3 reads TGTGCCAGCAGCGAAGGGGCAGGGAGGATCTATGGCTACACCTTC.

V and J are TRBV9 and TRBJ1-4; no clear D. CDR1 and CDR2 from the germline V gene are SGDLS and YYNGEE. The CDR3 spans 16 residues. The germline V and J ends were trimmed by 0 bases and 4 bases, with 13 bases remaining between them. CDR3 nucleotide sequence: TGTGCCAGCAGCGTAGTCCTTTTAGAGGGTAATGAAAAACTGTTTTTT. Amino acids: CASSVVLLEGNEKLFF. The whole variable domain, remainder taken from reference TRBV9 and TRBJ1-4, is DSGVTQTPKHLITATGQRVTLRCSPRSGDLSVYWYQQSLDQGLQFLIQYYNGEERAKGNILERFSAQQFPDLHSELNLSSLELGDSALYFCASSVVLLEGNEKLFFGSGTQLSVL.

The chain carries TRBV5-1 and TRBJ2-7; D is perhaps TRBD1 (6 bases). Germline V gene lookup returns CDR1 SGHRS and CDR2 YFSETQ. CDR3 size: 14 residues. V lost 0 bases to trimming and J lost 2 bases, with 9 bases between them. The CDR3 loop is CASSLGRDTYEQYF. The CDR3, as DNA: TGCGCCAGCAGCTTGGGAAGGGACACCTACGAGCAGTACTTC.

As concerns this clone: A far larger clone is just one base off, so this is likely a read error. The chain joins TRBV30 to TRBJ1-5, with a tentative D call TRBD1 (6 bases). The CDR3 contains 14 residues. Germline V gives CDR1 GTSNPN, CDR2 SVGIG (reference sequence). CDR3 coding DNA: TGTGCCTGGAGTAAAGGCGGGGGCAATCAGCCCAAGCATTTT. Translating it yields CAWSKGGGNQPKHF.

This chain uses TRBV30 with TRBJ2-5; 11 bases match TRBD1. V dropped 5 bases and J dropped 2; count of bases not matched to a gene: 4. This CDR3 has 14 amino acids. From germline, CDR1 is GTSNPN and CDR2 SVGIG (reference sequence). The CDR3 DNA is TGTGCCTGGTGGGACAGGGGGGGGCAAGAGACCCAGTACTTC. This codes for CAWWDRGGQETQYF.

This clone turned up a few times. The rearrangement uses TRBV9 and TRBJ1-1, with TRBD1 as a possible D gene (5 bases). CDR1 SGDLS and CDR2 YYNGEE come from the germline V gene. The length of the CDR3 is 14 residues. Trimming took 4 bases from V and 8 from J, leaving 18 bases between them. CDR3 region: CASSRRPTQDEAFF. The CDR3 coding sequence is TGTGCCAGCAGCCGCCGACCAACACAGGACGAAGCTTTCTTT. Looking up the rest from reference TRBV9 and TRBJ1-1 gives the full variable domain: DSGVTQTPKHLITATGQRVTLRCSPRSGDLSVYWYQQSLDQGLQFLIQYYNGEERAKGNILERFSAQQFPDLHSELNLSSLELGDSALYFCASSRRPTQDEAFFGQGTRLTVV.

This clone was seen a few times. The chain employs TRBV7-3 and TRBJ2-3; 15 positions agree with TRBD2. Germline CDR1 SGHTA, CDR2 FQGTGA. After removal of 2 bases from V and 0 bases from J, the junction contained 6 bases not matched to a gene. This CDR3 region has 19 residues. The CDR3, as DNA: TGTGCCAGCAGCTTAGGCGGACTAGCGGGAGGGGTTAGCACAGATACGCAGTATTTT. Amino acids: CASSLGGLAGGVSTDTQYF.

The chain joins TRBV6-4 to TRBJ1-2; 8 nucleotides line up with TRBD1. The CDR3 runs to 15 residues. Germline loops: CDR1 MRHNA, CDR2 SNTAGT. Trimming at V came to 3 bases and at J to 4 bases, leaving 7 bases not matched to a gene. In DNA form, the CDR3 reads TGTGCCAGCAGTGAAGAGGGGACAGGCGCCTATGGCTACACCTTC. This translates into CASSEEGTGAYGYTF.